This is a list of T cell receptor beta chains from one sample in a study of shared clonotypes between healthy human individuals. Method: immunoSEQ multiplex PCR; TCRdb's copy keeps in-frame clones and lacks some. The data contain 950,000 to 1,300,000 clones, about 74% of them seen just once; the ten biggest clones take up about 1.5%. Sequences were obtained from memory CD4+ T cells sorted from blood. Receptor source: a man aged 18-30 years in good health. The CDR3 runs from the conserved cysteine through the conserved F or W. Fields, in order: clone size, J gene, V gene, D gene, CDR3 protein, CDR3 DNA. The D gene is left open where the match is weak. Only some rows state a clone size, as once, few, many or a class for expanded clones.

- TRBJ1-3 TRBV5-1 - CASSLGQRNTIYF TGCGCCAGCAGCTTGGGACAACGAAACACCATATATTTT
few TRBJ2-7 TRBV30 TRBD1 CAWSRDRGHEQYF TGTGCCTGGAGCCGGGACAGGGGCCACGAGCAGTACTTC
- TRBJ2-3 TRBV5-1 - CASSLVAGSSTDTQYF TGCGCCAGCAGCTTGGTGGCAGGATCTAGCACAGATACGCAGTATTTT
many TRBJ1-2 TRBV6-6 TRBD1 CACEWGQGTRGYTF TGTGCCTGCGAATGGGGACAGGGGACACGCGGCTACACCTTC
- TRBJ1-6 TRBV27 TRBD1 CASSLGTGNNSPLHF TGTGCCAGCAGTTTAGGGACAGGGAATAATTCACCCCTCCACTTT
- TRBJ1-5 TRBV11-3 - CASSPSGVQGQNQPQHF TGTGCCAGCAGCCCTAGCGGGGTACAGGGACAAAATCAGCCCCAGCATTTT
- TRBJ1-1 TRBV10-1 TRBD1 CASSGSRAGGTEAFF TGCGCCAGCAGTGGGTCTAGAGCAGGGGGCACTGAAGCTTTCTTT
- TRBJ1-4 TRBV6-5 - CASSGTVNEKLFF TGTGCCAGCAGTGGGACTGTTAATGAAAAACTGTTTTTT
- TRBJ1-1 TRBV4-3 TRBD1 CASSRRTGVNTEAFF TGCGCCAGCAGCCGTCGGACAGGGGTGAACACTGAAGCTTTCTTT
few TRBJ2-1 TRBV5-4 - CASSSLLLSYNEQFF TGTGCCAGCAGCTCTTTACTCCTCTCCTACAATGAGCAGTTCTTC
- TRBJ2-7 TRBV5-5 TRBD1 CASSAPGTATYEQYF TGTGCCAGCAGCGCGCCCGGGACAGCCACCTACGAGCAGTACTTC
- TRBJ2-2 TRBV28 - CASSLWGGPGELFF TGTGCCAGCAGTTTATGGGGGGGTCCCGGGGAGCTGTTTTTT
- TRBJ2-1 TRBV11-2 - CASSPTNNEQFF TGTGCCAGCAGCCCGACTAACAATGAGCAGTTCTTC
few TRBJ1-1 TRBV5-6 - CASSLDENTEAFF TGTGCCAGCAGCTTGGACGAGAACACTGAAGCTTTCTTT
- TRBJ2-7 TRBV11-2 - CASSENFYEQYF TGTGCCAGCAGCGAAAACTTCTACGAGCAGTACTTC
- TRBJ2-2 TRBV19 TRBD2 CASIRDSGSTGELFF TGTGCCAGTATCAGGGATAGCGGGAGCACCGGGGAGCTGTTTTTT
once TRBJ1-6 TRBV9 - CASSVELNSPLHF TGTGCCAGCAGCGTAGAGCTTAATTCACCCCTCCACTTT
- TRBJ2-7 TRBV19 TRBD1 CASSMLGDRTYEQYF TGTGCCAGTAGTATGCTCGGGGACAGAACCTACGAGCAGTACTTC
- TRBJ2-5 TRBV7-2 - CASSLWVRGETQYF TGTGCCAGCAGCTTATGGGTTCGTGGGGAGACCCAGTACTTC
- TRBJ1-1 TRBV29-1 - CSVGVTGPFRAFF TGCAGCGTGGGAGTCACAGGGCCCTTTCGAGCTTTCTTT
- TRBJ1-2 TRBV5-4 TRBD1 CASSSGRDRGGNYGYTF TGTGCCAGCAGCTCCGGCCGGGACAGGGGGGGAAACTATGGCTACACCTTC
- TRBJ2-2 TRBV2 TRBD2 CASSPTSGGIANTGELFF TGTGCCAGCAGCCCGACTAGCGGGGGGATCGCGAACACCGGGGAGCTGTTTTTT
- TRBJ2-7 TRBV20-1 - CSALVNYEQYF TGCAGTGCCCTTGTTAACTACGAGCAGTACTTC
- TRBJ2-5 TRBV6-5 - CASSLRTVSQETQYF TGTGCCAGCAGTTTGAGGACAGTTTCCCAAGAGACCCAGTACTTC
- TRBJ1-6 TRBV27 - CASNLQFRGNSPLHF TGTGCCAGCAATCTCCAGTTCCGCGGGAATTCACCCCTCCACTTT